This T cell receptor beta chain was identified in a study of T cell clonality in common variable immunodeficiency (dated by TCRdb to between 2015 and 2017). Predominantly Caucasian heritage was noted among both the CVID patients and the healthy controls. Heparinized peripheral whole blood samples of roughly 5 to 8 ml were obtained from each donor. TCRbeta CDR3 repertoires were sequenced from genomic DNA of adults with common variable immune deficiency (CVID) and healthy adult controls. There were about 22 healthy adult volunteers in the control group (roughly 12 female and 10 or so male), ranging in age from about 23 to 75 years, with a mean age of around 31. Diluted blood was density-centrifuged over Hypaque 1077 or Ficoll-Paque to isolate peripheral blood mononuclear cells. Unsorted mononuclear cells served as the source of genomic DNA, which was extracted either by Qiagen column purification or by a centrifugation-based method.

The germline V gene encodes CDR1 MDHEN and CDR2 SYDVKM. V is cut back by 6 bases and J by 0 bases, with 10 bases in the junction unmatched. From its cysteine to its phenylalanine, the CDR3 spans 16 amino acids. Of the CDR3's DNA, 39 bases were read; they are in frame from base 1. For sequencing, equivalent amounts of genomic DNA were input from CVID and control samples. For every sample, a 60 bp segment covering the rearranged TCRbeta CDR3 region was amplified and then sequenced. TCRbeta amplification used the immunoSEQ assay, a bias-corrected multiplex PCR with high-throughput sequencing. Per the authors' processing: Every unique nucleotide sequence counted as a clone and was annotated with V, D and J genes, copy number and frequency. Sequences were labeled productive if in frame, and non-productive if out of frame or containing stop codons. As previously described, clonality was calculated on the basis of Shannon's entropy. The predicted amino acid sequences of productive clones were used to derive the mean CDR3 Kyte-Doolittle hydropathy. The R hclust function was used to hierarchically cluster scaled V gene usage with Manhattan distance and complete linkage. To assess clone sharing by CDR3 amino acid sequence, 12 repertoires per group were resampled over 100 rounds. Repertoires were searched for approximately 70 published EBV-specific and around 240 published CMV-specific TCRbeta sequences. A couple of CVID samples that yielded fewer than 10,000 sequences were excluded from the analysis, so roughly 40 CVID repertoires were retained. The table was pulled from immuneACCESS by TCRdb, which kept in-frame rearrangements only. Such tables lose some clones; where checked, under half of the loss comes from unresolved V genes, and the rest has no known cause. The DNA was the basis for D and trimming; V, J and clone size are from that table. Here the sample lists about 42,000 clones, none seen once only. The ten most abundant clones make up approximately 1.3% of the sample.

Overall results and qualifications from the work: Despite equal DNA input, controls averaged roughly 80,000 unique sequences per sample versus about 32,000 in CVID samples. Increased TCRbeta clonality was found in CVID subjects compared with healthy controls (t-test p = 0.018), with the increase being most characteristic of about a third of subjects. Healthy controls shared more TCRbeta clones with each other than CVID subjects shared among themselves (p < 0.0001). Correlations between repertoire features and clinical complications were limited by patient heterogeneity within the CVID cohort. According to the authors, figuring out what caused the increased clonality in CVID would require sequencing the repertoires of T cell subpopulations. CVID TCRbeta sequences reportedly showed fewer deletions and N-nucleotide insertions and lacked highly modified clones with 13 or more V deletions.

This clone was seen many times. Its antigen has not been determined. The observed sequence ends 3 residues before the CDR3 terminus, with the missing tail filled in from the germline J gene. The clonotype was recovered from a person aged 18 to 75 in good health. The specimen was peripheral blood mononuclear cells. The chain is made from TRBV28 and TRBJ2-7, with 8 bases in between that match TRBD2. CDR3 bases read: TGTGCCAGCAGACCCGGACTAGCTTTGTCCTCCTACGAG. Translation gives CASRPGLALSSYE. In full, the CDR3 reads CASRPGLALSSYEQYF.